This TCR beta chain is drawn from a study of blood T cell repertoires in COVID-19. As for the study in general: From T cells, B-cell-depleted T cells, or PBMCs came the material, which was cDNA or gDNA.

Germline V lookup: CDR1 DFQATT, CDR2 SNEGSKA (reference sequence). With 6 bases removed from V and 4 bases from J, the gap between germline ends came to 4 bases. This CDR3 comprises 11 residues. In the original processing: Scientists estimated how many nucleated cells there were by amplifying reference gene primers. The data were produced by immunoSEQ multiplex PCR, yet TCRdb's version contains in-frame clones alone and is incomplete. That table furnishes V, J and clone size, whereas the DNA furnished D and trimming. The data show 52,000 or so clones, approximately 91% seen once. Sequenced material: peripheral blood. This sequence was found in a man aged 50-60 years with acute or convalescent COVID-19. The rearrangement uses TRBV20-1 and TRBJ2-6; D is undetermined. The CDR3 loop is CSAVGANVLTF. In nucleotides, the CDR3 is TGCAGTGCCGTGGGGGCCAACGTCCTGACTTTC.